This entry is about one TCR beta chain. The Seattle site enrolled patients during active infection and followed them longitudinally. The authors' processing: Reference gene primer amplification yielded estimated nucleated cell counts. The data were produced by immunoSEQ multiplex PCR, yet TCRdb's version contains in-frame clones alone and is incomplete. V, J and clone size are those of that table, while D and trimming were read from the DNA. The sample lists about half a million clones, roughly nine tenths seen once, with 0.75% to 0.9% in the top ten. The data were taken from a study of blood T cell repertoires in COVID-19. Study at large: Whether acute or convalescent, the COVID-19 samples came from the United States, Italy and Spain. The analysed material was cDNA or gDNA that came from T cells, B-cell-depleted T cells, or PBMCs.

This receptor was obtained from a young man with COVID-19, enrolled during active disease. The sequenced sample consisted of peripheral blood.

The CDR3 reads CASSLRLAGTWEQFF. Written as DNA, the CDR3 is TGTGCCAGCAGCCTCAGACTAGCGGGGACGTGGGAGCAGTTCTTC. The chain recombines TRBV7-8 with TRBJ2-1, with 11 bases aligning to TRBD2. The germline CDR1 and CDR2 sequences are SGHVS and FQNEAQ. Trimming at V came to 5 bases and at J to 10 bases, leaving 10 bases not matched to a gene. The CDR3 sequence is 15 residues long. Using reference TRBV7-8 and TRBJ2-1 for the parts outside the CDR3, the full variable domain is GAGVSQSPRYKVAKRGQDVALRCDPISGHVSLFWYQQALGQGPEFLTYFQNEAQLDKSGLPSDRFFAERPEGSVSTLKIQRTQQEDSAVYLCASSLRLAGTWEQFFGPGTRLTVL.